This T cell receptor beta chain was identified during a study of long-term antiretroviral therapy in people with HIV. General study points: Older ART regimens were possibly in use when the blood was collected between the mid-2000s and the late 2010s.

At survey level, the immunoSEQ assay was run in its v3.0 version. Using immunoSEQ multiplex PCR, the repertoire was profiled, and TCRdb retains in-frame clones only, with some absent. The data contain 44,000 or so clones, roughly 96% of them seen just once; the ten biggest clones take up less than 3%. With regard to this clone: Its antigen is as yet unknown.

Trimming left V 1 base short and J 0 bases short, with 10 bases between. The CDR3 has 15 residues. Germline V gene data show CDR1 as SGHTA and CDR2 as FQGNSA. The chain joins TRBV7-2 to TRBJ2-7, with no clear D. Sequencing used unsorted PBMCs, obtained 3.7 years after starting antiretroviral therapy. The source is a woman aged 45 to 65 with HIV. CDR3 bases: TGTGCCAGCAGCTTAGTCGCGAGAGTCTCCTACGAGCAGTACTTC. It encodes CASSLVARVSYEQYF.